The 22 T cell receptor beta chains listed next were all sequenced from one sample in a study of blood T cells in healthy people across ages. For the second PCR, which ran for 7 to 11 cycles, a sample-barcoded 5' primer and a J-beta primer mix were used. Each CDR3 protein gets one entry after TCRdb re-called the 5' RACE reads with MiXCR. The sample shows around 900,000 distinct CDR3 sequences, roughly half of them seen only once. Sequenced sample: blood. All receptors derive from a woman aged 55-69 years in good health.

A few counts support this clonotype. The CDR3 here is CASSFAPDRGAFF. The CDR3 DNA is TGTGCCAGCAGCTTTGCCCCCGACAGGGGTGCTTTCTTT. The rearrangement joins TRBV5-4 to TRBJ1-1; 8 positions match TRBD1. This CDR3 has 13 amino acids. Looked up from germline, CDR1 is SGHNT and CDR2 is YYREEE (reference sequence). V lost 2 bases to trimming and J lost 11 bases; unmatched junction nucleotides: 8.

The chain links TRBV6-6 to TRBJ1-2; 9 bases fit TRBD1. V shed 3 bases and J 4 bases; nucleotides not matched to a gene: 12. The CDR3 contains 17 residues. Germline V gene sequence: CDR1 MNHNY, CDR2 SVGAGI (reference sequence). The chain's CDR3 is CASSYDRMGQGVYGYTF. The CDR3 bases are TGTGCCAGCAGTTATGATCGGATGGGACAGGGAGTCTATGGCTACACCTTC.

The CDR3 spells CASGTRYEQYF. Written as DNA, the CDR3 is TGTGCCAGCGGCACACGGTACGAGCAGTACTTC. The chain has TRBV12-3 or TRBV12-4 and TRBJ2-7, with D hard to call. Trimming removed 8 bases at V and 4 bases at J, with 9 bases between. CDR3 length: 11 amino acids.

This chain joins TRBV4-1 and TRBJ2-1, with unresolved D. V was clipped by 4 bases and J by 4 bases, with 17 bases between them. Germline loops: CDR1 MGHRA, CDR2 YSYEKL. This CDR3 is built from 16 residues. CDR3 nucleotides: TGCGCCAGCAGCCCCAAGTTTAGATTAGAATACAATGAGCAGTTCTTC. It yields the protein CASSPKFRLEYNEQFF.

The table lists this clonotype with a few counts. The chain employs TRBV3-1 and TRBJ2-5; 7 positions match TRBD2. V was clipped by 1 base and J by 5 bases; unmatched bases: 10. The CDR3 sequence is 16 residues long. Germline CDR1 reads LGHDT; CDR2 reads YNNKEL (reference sequence). CDR3 nucleotide sequence: TGTGCCAGCAGCCAAGCAAGGGCGCGGGAGCGTGAGACCCAGTACTTC. Protein: CASSQARARERETQYF.

The gene calls are TRBV7-9 and TRBJ1-2, with D possibly matching TRBD1 (5 bases). The germline V and J ends were trimmed by 5 bases and 2 bases, with 12 bases remaining between them. The CDR3 is made up of 14 amino acids. Germline loops: CDR1 SEHNR, CDR2 FQNEAQ (reference sequence). For the CDR3, the DNA is TGTGCCAGCAGCACGACCGGGACGAACTATGGCTACACCTTC. It encodes CASSTTGTNYGYTF.

This chain uses TRBV12-3 or TRBV12-4 with TRBJ2-5; TRBD1 or TRBD2 may be the D gene (6 bases each). The V gene lost 8 bases and the J gene lost 5 bases, with 15 bases spanning the gap. CDR3 length: 13 residues. The CDR3 loop reads CASFYKGGETQYF. The DNA for the CDR3 is TGTGCCAGCTTCTACAAGGGGGGCGAGACCCAGTACTTC.

Only one count was recorded for this clonotype. The rearrangement uses TRBV30 and TRBJ1-2; D not certain. The CDR3 extends over 11 amino acids. The V end was cut by 7 bases, the J end by 8 bases, with 14 bases between. Germline V gives CDR1 GTSNPN, CDR2 SVGIG (reference sequence). The CDR3, as DNA: TGTGCCTCCTCTCGAAACTGCGGCTACACCTTC. This sequence encodes CASSRNCGYTF.

This clonotype was observed a handful of times. V gene TRBV30 combines with J gene TRBJ2-4, with a tentative D call TRBD2 (6 bases). With 2 bases removed from V and 0 bases from J, the gap between germline ends came to 8 bases. The CDR3 runs to 14 residues. Per the germline V gene, CDR1 is GTSNPN and CDR2 is SVGIG (reference sequence). The DNA for the CDR3 is TGTGCCTGGAGTATCGGGGGAGCCAAAAACATTCAGTACTTC. It specifies CAWSIGGAKNIQYF.

This clonotype occurred a few times. The J gene is TRBJ2-6, the V gene TRBV12-3 or TRBV12-4; D is perhaps TRBD1 or TRBD2 (6 bases each). Trimming shortened V by 6 bases and J by 17 bases, and 20 bases separated the two germline ends. CDR3 length equals 13 residues. The CDR3 DNA is TGTGCCAGCAGCACTCACACCCGGGGGACATTGACTTTC. Translating gives CASSTHTRGTLTF.

The genes are TRBV12-3 or TRBV12-4 and TRBJ1-2; 8 positions agree with TRBD1. The V segment lost 5 bases and the J segment 8 bases; nucleotides outside the gene matches: 7. The CDR3 has 13 residues. The CDR3 here is CASSNGQGGGYTF. The CDR3 nucleotides read TGTGCCAGCAGTAACGGACAGGGCGGAGGCTACACCTTC.

This clonotype showed up just once. This chain joins TRBV7-2 and TRBJ2-1; 7 bases map to TRBD2. The CDR3 is 14 amino acids. Germline V gene sequence: CDR1 SGHTA, CDR2 FQGNSA. Germline trimming cut 0 bases from V and 7 bases from J; bases unmatched to any gene: 3. The CDR3 region is CASSLARTRNEQFF. CDR3 nucleotides: TGTGCCAGCAGCTTAGCTCGGACTAGGAATGAGCAGTTCTTC.

The rearrangement joins TRBV7-2 to TRBJ2-1, with 8 bases fitting TRBD1. This CDR3 spans 14 amino acids. Trimming at V came to 4 bases and at J to 7 bases, leaving 6 bases not matched to a gene. The germline V gene encodes CDR1 SGHTA and CDR2 FQGNSA. The CDR3 protein is CASSYRTGLNEQFF. The CDR3 region has the DNA TGTGCCAGCAGCTACCGGACAGGGTTAAATGAGCAGTTCTTC.

The V call is TRBV20-1, the J call TRBJ2-7; D perhaps matches TRBD2 (7 bases). This CDR3 contains 13 residues. Per the germline V gene, CDR1 is DFQATT and CDR2 is SNEGSKA (reference sequence). Trimming shortened V by 5 bases and J by 2 bases, and 13 bases separated the two germline ends. The CDR3: CSADLGGPYEQYF. The CDR3 DNA is TGCAGTGCTGACCTCGGGGGGCCCTACGAGCAGTACTTC.

V gene TRBV20-1 combines with J gene TRBJ2-7; tentative D call: TRBD1 (5 bases). The J call may be incorrect, as the DNA end agrees better with TRBJ2-5. The length of the CDR3 is 13 residues. Germline CDR1 DFQATT, CDR2 SNEGSKA (reference sequence). The chain's CDR3 is CSASITGSETQYF. Here the CDR3 DNA reads TGCAGTGCTAGTATAACAGGAAGTGAGACCCAGTACTTC.

This clonotype was seen a handful of times. The CDR3 nucleotides are TGTGCCAGCAGTTTCCCTGGACAGGGGACGGAAGAGACCCAGTACTTC. As protein: CASSFPGQGTEETQYF. The V and J genes are TRBV28 and TRBJ2-5; TRBD1 agrees at 9 bases. Germline V gene data show CDR1 as MDHEN and CDR2 as SYDVKM. The CDR3 is made up of 16 amino acids. Trimming removed 3 bases from V and 3 bases from J; junction bases left unmatched: 8. Combining the CDR3 with reference TRBV28 and TRBJ2-5 gives the whole variable domain DVKVTQSSRYLVKRTGEKVFLECVQDMDHENMFWYRQDPGLGLRLIYFSYDVKMKEKGDIPEGYSVSREKKERFSLILESASTNQTSMYLCASSFPGQGTEETQYFGPGTRLLVL.

DNA of the CDR3: TGTGCCAGCAGTTTATCGGGGACTAGCGGGGCCTACTCCTACAATGAGCAGTTCTTC. This translates into CASSLSGTSGAYSYNEQFF. This chain connects TRBV27 to TRBJ2-1; 13 nucleotides align to TRBD2. V trimming: 0 bases; J trimming: 0 bases; junction bases outside the gene matches: 5. Germline-derived CDR1 and CDR2 are MNHEY and SMNVEV (reference sequence). This CDR3 region has 19 residues.

The chain is built from TRBV6-2 or TRBV6-3 and TRBJ2-3; D may match TRBD1 or TRBD2 (6 bases each). The germline V and J ends were trimmed by 6 bases and 3 bases, with 19 bases remaining between them. The CDR3 is made up of 16 amino acids. Germline CDR1 MNHEY, CDR2 SVGEGT. The CDR3 coding sequence is TGTGCCAGCAGGGTTACCAAGGGGGGCTTAACAGATACGCAGTATTTT. It encodes CASRVTKGGLTDTQYF.

V usage is TRBV20-1 and J usage is TRBJ2-5, with D unclear. V dropped 1 base and J dropped 13 bases, with 25 bases sitting between them. This CDR3 has 15 residues. Germline V CDR1 and CDR2: DFQATT, SNEGSKA (reference sequence). Here the CDR3 reads CSARGWGISPYERYF. Here the CDR3 DNA reads TGCAGTGCTAGAGGATGGGGAATTAGCCCCTACGAGCGGTACTTC.

The chain recombines TRBV6-5 with TRBJ2-6; D unresolved. The V gene's germline CDR1 is MNHEY and CDR2 SVGAGI. CDR3 length: 16 amino acids. The V end was cut by 8 bases, the J end by 2 bases, with 16 bases between. The DNA of the CDR3 is TGTGCCAGCCAATCCGTAACAGAAGCTGGGGCCAACGTCCTGACTTTC. Residues: CASQSVTEAGANVLTF.

This clonotype was recorded a few times. This sequence joins TRBV11-2 and TRBJ2-1; 8 bases are shared with TRBD2. The CDR3 is 15 amino acids. J was trimmed by 5 bases and V by 5 bases; bases with no gene match: 8. The germline gives CDR1 SGHAT, CDR2 FQNNGV. CDR3 amino acids: CASSPALAGDNEQFF. The CDR3 nucleotides read TGTGCCAGCAGCCCCGCCCTAGCGGGCGACAATGAGCAGTTCTTC. The whole variable domain, filled in from reference TRBV11-2 and TRBJ2-1, reads EAGVAQSPRYKIIEKRQSVAFWCNPISGHATLYWYQQILGQGPKLLIQFQNNGVVDDSQLPKDRFSAERLKGVDSTLKIQPAKLEDSAVYLCASSPALAGDNEQFFGPGTRLTVL.

The chain recombines TRBV20-1 with TRBJ1-4; 9 bases are shared with TRBD1. The J segment lost 1 base and the V segment lost 5 bases, leaving 11 bases of the junction unmatched. The CDR3 covers 17 residues. CDR1 is DFQATT, CDR2 SNEGSKA, per germline (reference sequence). Written as DNA, the CDR3 is TGCAGTGCTCCAAAATTAGGACAGGGGCGAACTAATGAAAAACTGTTTTTT. It translates to CSAPKLGQGRTNEKLFF.